A selection of T cell receptor beta chains follows, all from one sample in a study of blood T cell repertoires in COVID-19. Data came from immunoSEQ multiplex PCR; TCRdb stores just in-frame clones and leaves some out. The sample holds approximately 500,000 clones, approximately 85% seen once. What was sequenced was peripheral blood. These receptors were taken from a human donor in a cohort sampled during active COVID-19. CDR3s include the opening cysteine and the closing phenylalanine or tryptophan.

TRBV29-1	TRBJ2-5	CSVDQGRETQYF
TRBV20-1	TRBJ2-7	CSAQASYEQYF
TRBV2	TRBJ1-2	CASSTTRTGNGYTF
TRBV9	TRBJ2-3	CASSGTVSTDTQYF
TRBV4-2	TRBJ2-1	CASSSTTGYEQFF
TRBV29-1	TRBJ2-1	CSVQRTSGRGYNEQFF
TRBV19	TRBJ1-5	CASSMQTGDRQPQHF
TRBV7-9	TRBJ1-2	CASSSAGTPLYGYTF
TRBV6-2/TRBV6-3	TRBJ2-7	CASSYSRGLAGVWSYEQYF
TRBV4-3	TRBJ2-3	CASSQDRASGATDTQYF
TRBV25-1	TRBJ1-5	CASSAGINQPQHF
TRBV5-1	TRBJ1-2	CASSSTLRTGNYGYTF
TRBV19	TRBJ2-1	CASSGGGLADNEQFF
TRBV11-2	TRBJ2-5	CASSFSGRSETQYF
TRBV7-9	TRBJ1-4	CASSSLVTGVNEKLFF
TRBV7-9	TRBJ1-2	CASSRPESFNYGYTF
TRBV2	TRBJ1-2	CASSEVRQAHGYTF
TRBV5-6	TRBJ1-2	CASSLRGRGYTF
TRBV12-3/TRBV12-4	TRBJ2-7	CASSFQGPYEQYF
TRBV28	TRBJ2-2	CASSSSDPGGTNTGELFF
TRBV29-1	TRBJ1-5	CSVEDLTQGVGQPQHF
TRBV30	TRBJ2-2	CAWGTGAGTGELFF
TRBV1	TRBJ2-1	CTSSQDSSAPSYNEQFF
TRBV19	TRBJ2-7	CASSRLAGGPYEQYF
TRBV15	TRBJ2-7	CATSSGDVSYEQYF
TRBV5-1	TRBJ2-3	CASSLAGRGTDTQYF
TRBV30	TRBJ1-2	CAWSVLGYGYTF
TRBV14	TRBJ2-1	CASSQIPWREISEQFF
TRBV9	TRBJ1-1	CASSGDNFNTEAFF
TRBV24-1	TRBJ2-1	CATSRAGANEQFF
TRBV30	TRBJ1-1	CAWRGGLGTEAFF
TRBV7-6	TRBJ1-1	CASSDGQGSRGDTEAFF
TRBV9	TRBJ1-3	CASSVSTGNSGNTIYF
TRBV5-6	TRBJ2-5	CASSFGETQYF
TRBV28	TRBJ1-3	CASSLTGLRNTIYF
TRBV29-1	TRBJ2-1	CSASGLSSYNEQFF
TRBV11-3	TRBJ2-1	CASSLDGLAGGARDNEQFF
TRBV6-5	TRBJ1-3	CASKTGVTGNTIYF
TRBV28	TRBJ1-2	CATLSGARNYGYTF
TRBV7-2	TRBJ2-1	CASSLSTGFDEQFF
TRBV30	TRBJ1-1	CAWQLRGLTEAFF
TRBV18	TRBJ2-6	CASSPRTSGANVLTF
TRBV11-2	TRBJ2-1	CASSFTGTEGNEQFF
TRBV7-2	TRBJ2-3	CASSLPGGGGTQYF
TRBV6-5	TRBJ2-5	CASSYSTGEETQYF
TRBV25-1	TRBJ2-7	CASSEDRDGSYEQYF
TRBV30	TRBJ2-7	CAWRDRGYEQYF